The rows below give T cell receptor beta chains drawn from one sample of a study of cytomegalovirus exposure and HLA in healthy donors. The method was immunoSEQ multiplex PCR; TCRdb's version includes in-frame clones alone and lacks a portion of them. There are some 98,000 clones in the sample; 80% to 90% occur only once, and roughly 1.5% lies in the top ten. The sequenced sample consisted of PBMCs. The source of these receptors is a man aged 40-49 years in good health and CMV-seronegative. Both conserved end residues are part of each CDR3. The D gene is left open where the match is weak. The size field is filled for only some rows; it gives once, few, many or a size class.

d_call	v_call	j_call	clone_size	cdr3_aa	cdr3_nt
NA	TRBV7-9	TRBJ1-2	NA	CASSRWEVGYTF	TGTGCCAGCAGCCGGTGGGAGGTTGGCTACACCTTC
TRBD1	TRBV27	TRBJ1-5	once	CASSLRGPNQPQHF	TGTGCCAGCAGCCTCAGGGGGCCGAATCAGCCCCAGCATTTT
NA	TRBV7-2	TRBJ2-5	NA	CASSKGTPVNRETQYF	TGTGCCAGCAGCAAAGGGACACCAGTAAACAGGGAGACCCAGTACTTC
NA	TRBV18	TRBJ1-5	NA	CASSYSANQPQHF	TGTGCCAGCTCGTATAGTGCCAATCAGCCCCAGCATTTT
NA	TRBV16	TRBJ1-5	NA	CASSQSGSRNQPQHF	TGTGCCAGCAGCCAATCGGGTAGCAGAAATCAGCCCCAGCATTTT
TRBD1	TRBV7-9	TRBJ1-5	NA	CASSLTGMEQPQHF	TGTGCCAGCAGCTTGACAGGGATGGAGCAGCCCCAGCATTTT
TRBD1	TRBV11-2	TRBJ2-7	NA	CASSWGQGSSYEQYF	TGTGCCAGCAGCTGGGGACAGGGGAGTTCGTACGAGCAGTACTTC
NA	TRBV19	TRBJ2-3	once	CASSSYSGDTQYF	TGTGCCAGTAGTTCATACAGTGGAGATACGCAGTATTTT
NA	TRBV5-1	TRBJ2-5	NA	CASSAGSQGTQYF	TGCGCCAGCAGCGCCGGATCCCAGGGGACCCAGTACTTC
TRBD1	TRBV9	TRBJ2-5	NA	CASSAQPGGALETQYF	TGTGCCAGCAGCGCACAACCAGGGGGCGCTTTGGAGACCCAGTACTTC
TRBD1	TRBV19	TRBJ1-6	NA	CASSTNRGKNSPLHF	TGTGCCAGTAGTACCAACAGGGGGAAGAATTCACCCCTCCACTTT
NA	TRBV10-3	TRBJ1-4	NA	CAISDSGRVRNEKLFF	TGTGCCATCAGTGACAGCGGCCGGGTGAGAAATGAAAAACTGTTTTTT
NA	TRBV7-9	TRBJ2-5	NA	CASSQQMYQETQYF	TGTGCCAGCAGCCAACAGATGTACCAAGAGACCCAGTACTTC
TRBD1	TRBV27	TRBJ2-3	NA	CASSLTGQPTDTQYF	TGTGCCAGCAGTCTTACGGGACAGCCCACAGATACGCAGTATTTT
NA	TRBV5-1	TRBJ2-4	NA	CASSLPGGKNIQYF	TGCGCCAGCAGCTTACCCGGGGGCAAAAACATTCAGTACTTC
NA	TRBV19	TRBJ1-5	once	CASSIDSYRARNQPQHF	TGTGCCAGTAGTATAGATAGTTACAGGGCGCGCAATCAGCCCCAGCACTTT
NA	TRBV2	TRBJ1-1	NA	CASSEVFLDSEAFF	TGTGCCAGCAGTGAAGTTTTTTTGGACAGCGAAGCTTTCTTT
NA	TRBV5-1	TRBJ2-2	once	CASSPRTANTGELFF	TGCGCCAGCAGCCCAAGGACAGCGAACACCGGGGAGCTGTTTTTT
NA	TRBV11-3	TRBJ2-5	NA	CASSLGEAARETQYF	TGTGCCAGCAGCCTCGGAGAGGCCGCCAGAGAGACCCAGTACTTC
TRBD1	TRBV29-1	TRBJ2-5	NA	CSASTGGQETQYF	TGCAGCGCGTCGACAGGGGGCCAAGAGACCCAGTACTTC
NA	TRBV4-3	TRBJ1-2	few	CASSQTGLTGYTF	TGCGCCAGCAGTCAAACAGGCCTCACTGGCTACACCTTC
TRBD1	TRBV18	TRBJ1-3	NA	CASSPVEGASSGNTIYF	TGTGCCAGCTCACCCGTCGAGGGGGCCTCCTCTGGAAACACCATATATTTT
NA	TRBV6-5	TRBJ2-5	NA	CASRHQGFETQYF	TGTGCCAGCAGACACCAGGGGTTCGAGACCCAGTACTTC
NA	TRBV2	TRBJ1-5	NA	CASSYRADQPQHF	TGTGCCAGCAGTTATCGAGCGGATCAGCCCCAGCATTTT
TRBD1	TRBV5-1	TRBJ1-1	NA	CASSSLRPSGGRSPNTEAFF	TGCGCCAGCAGCTCATTAAGGCCCTCAGGGGGAAGGTCCCCGAACACTGAAGCTTTCTTT
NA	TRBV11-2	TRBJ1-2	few	CASSFEQARSVDGYTF	TGTGCCAGCAGCTTCGAACAGGCTCGGTCTGTAGATGGCTACACCTTC
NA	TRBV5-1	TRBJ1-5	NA	CASSIGLDQPQHF	TGCGCCAGCAGCATTGGACTTGATCAGCCCCAGCATTTT
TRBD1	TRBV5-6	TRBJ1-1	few	CASSFPQGQTEAFF	TGTGCCAGCAGCTTTCCACAGGGGCAAACTGAAGCTTTCTTT
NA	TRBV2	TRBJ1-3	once	CASKDTSSGNTIYF	TGTGCCAGCAAGGACACAAGCTCTGGAAACACCATATATTTT
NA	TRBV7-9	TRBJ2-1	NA	CASSLPYGGEQFF	TGTGCCAGCAGCTTGCCGTACGGCGGTGAGCAGTTCTTC
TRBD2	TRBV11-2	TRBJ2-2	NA	CASSLASGGNTGELFF	TGTGCCAGCAGCTTAGCCTCGGGAGGGAACACCGGGGAGCTGTTTTTT
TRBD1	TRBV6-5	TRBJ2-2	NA	CASRRQGPGELFF	TGTGCCAGCAGGAGACAGGGGCCCGGGGAGCTGTTTTTT
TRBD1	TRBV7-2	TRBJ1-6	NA	CASSWTGDNSPLHF	TGTGCCAGCAGCTGGACAGGGGATAATTCACCCCTCCACTTT
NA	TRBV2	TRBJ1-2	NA	CASSGNSGYTF	TGTGCCAGCAGTGGGAACAGCGGCTACACCTTC
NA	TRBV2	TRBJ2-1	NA	CASRNRDEQFF	TGTGCCAGCAGAAACCGGGATGAGCAGTTCTTC
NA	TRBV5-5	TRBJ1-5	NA	CASSLADQPQHF	TGTGCCAGCAGCTTGGCCGATCAGCCCCAGCATTTT
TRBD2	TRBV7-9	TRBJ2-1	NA	CASLGTSKNNEQFF	TGTGCCAGCCTTGGGACTAGCAAGAACAATGAGCAGTTCTTC
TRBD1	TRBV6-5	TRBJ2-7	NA	CATRGQVNYEQYF	TGTGCCACACGAGGACAGGTGAACTACGAGCAGTACTTC
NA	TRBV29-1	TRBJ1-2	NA	CSVEEIELAYYGYTF	TGCAGCGTTGAAGAAATAGAGTTAGCTTACTATGGCTACACCTTC
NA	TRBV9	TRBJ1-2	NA	CASSVGPGDYGYTF	TGTGCCAGCAGCGTAGGTCCAGGGGACTATGGCTACACCTTC
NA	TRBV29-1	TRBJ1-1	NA	CSVVRGGNTEAFF	TGCAGCGTTGTTCGGGGGGGGAACACTGAAGCTTTCTTT
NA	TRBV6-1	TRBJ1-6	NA	CASSDRRLLNSPLHF	TGTGCCAGCAGTGATCGTCGTCTCCTTAATTCACCCCTCCACTTT
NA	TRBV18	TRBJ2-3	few	CASSPSGYTDTQYF	TGTGCCAGCTCACCATCAGGTTACACAGATACGCAGTATTTT
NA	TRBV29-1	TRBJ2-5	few	CSVDFTRETQYF	TGCAGCGTTGACTTCACTAGGGAGACCCAGTACTTC
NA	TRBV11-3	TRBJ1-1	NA	CASSSDGGPATEAFF	TGTGCCAGCAGCTCCGACGGGGGGCCGGCCACTGAAGCTTTCTTT
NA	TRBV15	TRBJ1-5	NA	CATSRDQDSNQPQHF	TGTGCCACCAGCAGAGATCAGGATAGCAATCAGCCCCAGCATTTT
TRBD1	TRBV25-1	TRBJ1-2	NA	CASSRGQGYGYTF	TGTGCCAGCAGTCGGGGACAGGGCTATGGCTACACCTTC
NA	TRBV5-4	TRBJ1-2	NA	CASSPPGLVYGYTF	TGTGCCAGCAGCCCCCCGGGGTTAGTCTATGGCTACACCTTC
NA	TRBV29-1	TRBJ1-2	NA	CSVEVLAHREDGYTF	TGCAGCGTTGAAGTTTTGGCCCACAGGGAAGACGGCTACACCTTC
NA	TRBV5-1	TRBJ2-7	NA	CASSLGRGSNYEQYF	TGCGCCAGCAGCTTGGGTCGGGGTAGTAACTACGAGCAGTACTTC
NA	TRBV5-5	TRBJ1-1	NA	CATSGGLNTEAFF	TGTGCCACCTCCGGGGGTCTAAACACTGAAGCTTTCTTT
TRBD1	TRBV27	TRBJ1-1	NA	CASGQGLLGTEAFF	TGTGCCAGCGGACAGGGGTTGTTGGGCACTGAAGCTTTCTTT
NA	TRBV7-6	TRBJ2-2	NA	CASSLGRGTGELFF	TGTGCCAGCAGCTTAGGCAGGGGAACCGGGGAGCTGTTTTTT
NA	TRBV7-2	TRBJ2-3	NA	CASSRSGDTQYF	TGTGCCAGCAGCCGCTCCGGGGATACGCAGTATTTT
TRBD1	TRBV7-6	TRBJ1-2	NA	CASSPQGNYGYTF	TGTGCCAGCAGCCCACAGGGGAACTATGGCTACACCTTC
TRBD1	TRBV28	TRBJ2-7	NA	CASSQTGDLYEQYF	TGTGCCAGCAGTCAGACAGGGGATCTTTACGAGCAGTACTTC
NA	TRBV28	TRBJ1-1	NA	CASSFRGTNTEAFF	TGTGCCAGCAGTTTCAGGGGCACGAACACTGAAGCTTTCTTT
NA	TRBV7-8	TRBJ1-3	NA	CASSLVEGFNTIYF	TGTGCCAGCAGCTTAGTCGAGGGATTCAACACCATATATTTT
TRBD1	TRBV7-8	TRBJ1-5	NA	CASSTTGGRDQPQHF	TGTGCCAGCAGCACCACAGGGGGACGGGATCAGCCCCAGCATTTT
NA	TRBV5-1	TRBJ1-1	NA	CASSLGVLNTEAFF	TGCGCCAGCAGCTTAGGAGTGTTGAACACTGAAGCTTTCTTT